These 18 T cell receptor beta chains were sequenced from one sample in a study of T-cell reconstitution after alpha-beta-depleted transplantation in children. The TCRbeta library was prepared with unique molecular identifiers. From the PCR reads, TCRdb called clonotypes with MiXCR, one entry per CDR3 protein. The data show fewer than 35,000 distinct CDR3 sequences, over 15% seen once. Sequenced here: PBMCs, mostly from graft donor cells, sampled 60 days after TCRalphabeta/CD19-depleted stem cell transplant. Every receptor here comes from a male patient between 2 and 15 years old who had a stem cell transplant for acute lymphoblastic leukemia, so the T cells may come from the graft donor.

This clonotype was seen more than once but under ten times. The chain combines TRBV15 with TRBJ2-5, with D tentatively TRBD2 (7 bases). From germline, CDR1 is LNHNV and CDR2 YYDKDF (reference sequence). The CDR3 length is 16 residues. The V end was cut by 2 bases, the J end by 5 bases, with 18 bases between. This CDR3 reads CATSRLGRGGGETQYF. In DNA form, the CDR3 reads TGTGCCACCAGCAGACTAGGGAGGGGGGGCGGTGAGACCCAGTACTTC. Drawing the rest from reference TRBV15 and TRBJ2-5, the complete variable domain is DAMVIQNPRYQVTQFGKPVTLSCSQTLNHNVMYWYQQKSSQAPKLLFHYYDKDFNNEADTPDNFQSRRPNTSFCFLDIRSPGLGDTAMYLCATSRLGRGGGETQYFGPGTRLLVL.

There are a few counts of this clonotype. V gene TRBV19 combines with J gene TRBJ2-7; TRBD1 might be the D (6 bases). The CDR3 contains 12 residues. Germline loops: CDR1 LNHDA, CDR2 SQIVND (reference sequence). Between the trimmed V and J ends, which lost 6 bases and 7 bases, there was a span of 13 bases. CDR3 loop: CASRDNGQEQYF. CDR3 DNA: TGTGCCAGTAGGGATAATGGACAGGAGCAGTACTTC. The full variable domain, rest sourced from reference TRBV19 and TRBJ2-7, is DGGITQSPKYLFRKEGQNVTLSCEQNLNHDAMYWYRQDPGQGLRLIYYSQIVNDFQKGDIAEGYSVSREKKESFPLTVTSAQKNPTAFYLCASRDNGQEQYFGPGTRLTVT.

The rearrangement uses TRBV2 and TRBJ2-5; a possible D gene is TRBD2 (6 bases). Germline V lookup: CDR1 SNHLY, CDR2 FYNNEI. Trimming removed 6 bases at V and 4 bases at J, with 18 bases between. The CDR3 runs 15 residues. The DNA for the CDR3 is TGTGCCAGCAGGGCCCCCCAGCGGCGGGGAGAGACCCAGTACTTC. Amino acids: CASRAPQRRGETQYF.

This clonotype was found a few times. This chain links TRBV5-8 with TRBJ2-5, with 12 bases matching TRBD2. V lost 4 bases, J lost 6 bases, and 7 bases stayed unmatched. The CDR3 has 15 residues. In germline, CDR1 is SGHTS, CDR2 YDEGEE. The CDR3 DNA sequence: TGTGCCAGCAGCCGAACACTAGCGGGGGGAAAGACCCAGTACTTC. The encoded protein is CASSRTLAGGKTQYF. The entire variable domain, with the rest obtained from reference TRBV5-8 and TRBJ2-5, is as follows: EAGVTQSPTHLIKTRGQQATLRCSPISGHTSVYWYQQALGLGLQFLLWYDEGEERNRGNFPPRFSGRQFPNYSSELNVNALELEDSALYLCASSRTLAGGKTQYFGPGTRLLVL.

J is TRBJ1-1 and V is TRBV14; D remains ambiguous. The length of the CDR3 is 13 residues. The germline gives CDR1 SGHDN, CDR2 FVKESK. V shed 1 base and J shed 0 bases, with 3 bases lying between them. CDR3 sequence (DNA): TGTGCCAGCAGCCAAGGAATGAACACTGAAGCTTTCTTT. Amino acid sequence: CASSQGMNTEAFF. Drawing the rest from reference TRBV14 and TRBJ1-1, the complete variable domain is EAGVTQFPSHSVIEKGQTVTLRCDPISGHDNLYWYRRVMGKEIKFLLHFVKESKQDESGMPNNRFLAERTGGTYSTLKVQPAELEDSGVYFCASSQGMNTEAFFGQGTRLTVV.

Only a few counts were recorded for this clonotype. V gene TRBV6-2 or TRBV6-3 combines with J gene TRBJ2-1; 13 positions match TRBD2. The CDR3 consists of 14 residues. Germline assignment: CDR1 MNHEY and CDR2 SVGEGT. J lost 10 bases, V lost 6 bases, and 6 bases had no gene match. The CDR3 loop is CASRLGLAGEEQFF. The DNA of the CDR3 is TGTGCCAGCAGGCTCGGACTAGCGGGAGAAGAGCAGTTCTTC.

This clonotype has just a few counts. This chain connects TRBV12-3 or TRBV12-4 to TRBJ1-2; 7 nucleotides line up with TRBD1. CDR3 length: 14 residues. J lost 6 bases, V lost 6 bases, and 10 bases had no gene match. CDR3 coding DNA: TGTGCCAGCAGCCTTCGGATAGGGGGCAATGGCTACACCTTC. It is translated as CASSLRIGGNGYTF.

Concerning this clonotype itself: This sequence may be a read error, since a much larger clone differs from it by one base. The V gene is TRBV28, the J gene TRBJ2-3, with a possible D match to TRBD2 (6 bases). The germline CDR1 and CDR2 sequences are MDHEN and SYDVKM. Trimming took off 10 bases at V and 2 bases at J, with 13 bases between the two ends. The CDR3 covers 13 residues. The CDR3 coding sequence is TGTGCCACTGGAAGCGGGCTCACAGATACGCAGTATTTT. Protein product: CATGSGLTDTQYF.

This clonotype is large (0.1 to 1%) by share. The CDR3 bases are TGTGCCAGCAGTCTAACAGGTACTAGCAATCAGCCCCAGCATTTT. Translating it yields CASSLTGTSNQPQHF. J is TRBJ1-5 and V is TRBV6-6; D may be TRBD1 (5 bases). Trimming cost V 5 bases and J 0 bases, with 11 bases left between them. Germline assignment: CDR1 MNHNY and CDR2 SVGAGI (reference sequence). There are 15 residues in the CDR3.

V and J are TRBV6-5 and TRBJ2-1; D not certain. Germline values: CDR1 MNHEY, CDR2 SVGAGI. The CDR3 runs 14 residues. V was shortened by 2 bases and J by 0 bases, with 5 bases between the two germline ends. This CDR3 reads CASSYVSSYNEQFF. In DNA, the CDR3 is TGTGCCAGCAGTTACGTGAGCTCCTACAATGAGCAGTTCTTC.

J is TRBJ1-6 and V is TRBV10-3; 9 nucleotides agree with TRBD1. The germline V gene has CDR1 ENHRY and CDR2 SYGVKD. Unmatched junction bases numbered 8, after V lost 4 bases and J lost 10 bases. The CDR3 covers 15 residues. In nucleotides, the CDR3 is TGTGCCATCAGTGGACCGGACAGGGGCGACTCACCCCTCCACTTT. Amino acids: CAISGPDRGDSPLHF.

The chain employs TRBV6-1 and TRBJ2-7; D tentatively reads TRBD1 or TRBD2 (5 bases each). V was shortened by 6 bases and J by 1 base, with 10 bases between the two germline ends. This CDR3 contains 13 residues. The V gene's germline CDR1 is MNHNS and CDR2 SASEGT. CDR3 nucleotides: TGTGCCAGCAGCCCGGGGCGGTCCTACGAGCAGTACTTC. Translating it yields CASSPGRSYEQYF.

This clonotype was counted many times. This rearrangement joins TRBV6-5 to TRBJ1-5; the match to TRBD1 covers 11 bases. Germline lookup yields CDR1 MNHEY and CDR2 SVGAGI. J gave up 7 bases and V 6 bases, and 8 bases lay outside the gene matches. The CDR3 has 15 amino acids. CDR3 protein: CASSTGQGAKQPQHF. For the CDR3, the DNA is TGTGCCAGCAGCACCGGACAGGGGGCGAAACAGCCCCAGCATTTT.

V and J are TRBV7-2 and TRBJ2-1; D is undetermined. The V end was cut by 1 base, the J end by 13 bases, with 5 bases between. This CDR3 contains 10 residues. Germline V gene data show CDR1 as SGHTA and CDR2 as FQGNSA. The CDR3 loop reads CASSLDKQFF. The CDR3 nucleotides read TGTGCCAGCAGCTTAGACAAACAGTTCTTC.

Ten or more counts support this clonotype. This chain links TRBV20-1 with TRBJ2-7; the D gene is possibly TRBD1 (7 bases). CDR1 is DFQATT and CDR2 is SNEGSKA in the germline V gene (reference sequence). Trimming shortened V by 1 base and J by 5 bases, and 18 bases separated the two germline ends. The CDR3 extends over 15 amino acids. The CDR3 DNA follows: TGCAGTGCTAGAGTTAGCTGGGCAGGGGGGAACGAGCAGTACTTC. Its protein product is CSARVSWAGGNEQYF.

This chain links TRBV20-1 with TRBJ1-1; tentative D call: TRBD1 (5 bases). Trimming took off 0 bases at V and 11 bases at J, with 16 bases between the two ends. CDR3 length equals 13 residues. CDR1 and CDR2 (germline): DFQATT, SNEGSKA (reference sequence). For the CDR3, the DNA is TGCAGTGCTAGAGATACGGGGGGTTTGGAGGCTTTCTTT. Amino acids: CSARDTGGLEAFF.

This chain links TRBV20-1 with TRBJ2-7; 8 nucleotides match TRBD2. Germline CDR1 and CDR2: DFQATT and SNEGSKA (reference sequence). The CDR3 is 13 amino acids. V shed 4 bases, J shed 4 bases, and the junction held 6 bases outside the gene matches. The chain's CDR3 is CSAIRTSWYEQYF. CDR3 bases: TGCAGTGCTATTAGGACTAGCTGGTACGAGCAGTACTTC.

This clonotype was picked up a small number of times. This chain connects TRBV7-9 to TRBJ2-3; D remains unclear. V dropped 5 bases and J dropped 2 bases, with 2 bases sitting between them. The CDR3 is 11 residues long. CDR1 SEHNR and CDR2 FQNEAQ come from the germline V gene (reference sequence). The DNA of the CDR3 is TGTGCCAGCAGCCCCACAGATACGCAGTATTTT. This sequence encodes CASSPTDTQYF.